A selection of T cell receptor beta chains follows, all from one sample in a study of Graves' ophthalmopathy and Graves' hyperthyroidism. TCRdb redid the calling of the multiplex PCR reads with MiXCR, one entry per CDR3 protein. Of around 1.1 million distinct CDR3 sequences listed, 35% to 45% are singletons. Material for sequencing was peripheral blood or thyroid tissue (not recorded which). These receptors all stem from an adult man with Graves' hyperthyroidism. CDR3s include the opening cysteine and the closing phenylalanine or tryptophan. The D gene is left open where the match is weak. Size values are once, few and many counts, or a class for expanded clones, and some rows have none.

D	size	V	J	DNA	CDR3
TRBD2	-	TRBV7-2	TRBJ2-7	TGTGCCAGCAGCTTAACTAGCGGGAGCATCTCCTACGAGCAGTACTTC	CASSLTSGSISYEQYF
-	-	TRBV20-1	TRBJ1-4	TGCAGTGCCCCAGACAGTCTTATGGGGGAAAAACTGTTTTTT	CSAPDSLMGEKLFF
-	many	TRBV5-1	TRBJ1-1	TGCGCCAGCAGCACGACCGGGGCCGAAGCTTTCTTT	CASSTTGAEAFF
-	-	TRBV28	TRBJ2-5	TGTGCCAGCAGGAGTTCCCTGCGGTACGTGGCGACCCAGTACTTC	CASRSSLRYVATQYF
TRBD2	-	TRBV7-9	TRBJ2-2	TGTGCCAGCAGCTTAACGCTAGGGAGGGCCGGGGAGCTGTTTTTT	CASSLTLGRAGELFF
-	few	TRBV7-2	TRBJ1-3	TGTGCCAGCAGCTATAATGAACCGGCCTCTGGAAACACCATATATTTT	CASSYNEPASGNTIYF
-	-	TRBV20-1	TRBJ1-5	TGCAGTTCTACAGGGAGCAATCAGCCCCAGCATTTT	CSSTGSNQPQHF
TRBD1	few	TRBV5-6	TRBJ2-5	TGTGCCAGCAGCTTGACTCTAGGTTTGTCGGGGACAGGGCACCAAGAGACCCAGTACTTC	CASSLTLGLSGTGHQETQYF
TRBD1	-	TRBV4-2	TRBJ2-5	TGTGCCAGCAGCCAAACTAGCGACAGGGGGCGTTTGGAGACCCAGTACTTC	CASSQTSDRGRLETQYF
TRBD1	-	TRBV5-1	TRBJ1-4	TGCGCCAGCAGCCGAACAGGGGCCCCTAATGAAAAACTGTTTTTT	CASSRTGAPNEKLFF
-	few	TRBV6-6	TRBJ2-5	TGTGCCAGCAGTTACGGGAAAGAGACCCAGTACTTC	CASSYGKETQYF
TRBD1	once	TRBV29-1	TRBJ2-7	TGCAGCGTAAGGGACAGGGGGGCCTATGAGCAGTACTTC	CSVRDRGAYEQYF
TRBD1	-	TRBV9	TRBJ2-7	TGTGCCAGCAGCGTCGGGACAGGGGAATACGAGCAGTACTTC	CASSVGTGEYEQYF
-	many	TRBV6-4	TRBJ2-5	TGTGCCAGCAGTGTGACCCAGTACTTC	CASSVTQYF
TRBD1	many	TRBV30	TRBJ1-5	TGTGCCTGGGACAGGGGAGGTCAGCCCCAGCATTTT	CAWDRGGQPQHF
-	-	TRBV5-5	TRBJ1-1	TGTGCCAGCAGCGCACACCAGAACACTGAAGCTTTCTTT	CASSAHQNTEAFF
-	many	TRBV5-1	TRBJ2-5	TGCGCCAGCAGCTTGTATTCGGCGTACCAAGAGACCCAGTACTTC	CASSLYSAYQETQYF
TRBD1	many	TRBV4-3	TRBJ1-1	TGCGCCAGCAGCCAAGCCGGGACAGGTAAACCTGAAGCTTTCTTT	CASSQAGTGKPEAFF
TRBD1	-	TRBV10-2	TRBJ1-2	TGCGCCAGCAGTGCCGCGGGACAGGGGCGGAATAACTATGGCTACACCTTC	CASSAAGQGRNNYGYTF
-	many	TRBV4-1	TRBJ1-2	TGCGCCAGCAGCCCAGTTGGATATGGCTACACCTTC	CASSPVGYGYTF
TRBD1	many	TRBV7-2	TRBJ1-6	TGTGCCAGCAGTCGGACAGGGGACAATTCACCCCTCCACTTT	CASSRTGDNSPLHF
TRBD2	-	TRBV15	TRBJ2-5	TGTGCCACCAGCAGCCCACCTAGCGGGGGGCTCCAAGAGACCCAGTACTTC	CATSSPPSGGLQETQYF
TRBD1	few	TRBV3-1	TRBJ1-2	TGTGCCAGCAGCCAAGCCGACAGGGGCTATGGCTACACCTTC	CASSQADRGYGYTF
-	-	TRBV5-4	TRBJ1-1	TGTGCCAACAGCTTGGCAGGGCTGGGGACTGAAGCTTTCTTT	CANSLAGLGTEAFF
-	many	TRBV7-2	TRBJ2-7	TGTGCCAGCAGATCTGACCTCTACGAGCAGTACTTC	CASRSDLYEQYF
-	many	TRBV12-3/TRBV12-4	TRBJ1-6	TGTGCCAGCAGCCAACAGACTTCACCCCTCCACTTT	CASSQQTSPLHF
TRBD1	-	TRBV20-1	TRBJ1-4	TGCAGTGCTAGAGCCCCCGGGACAGGGGGCAGAGAAAAACTGTTTTTT	CSARAPGTGGREKLFF
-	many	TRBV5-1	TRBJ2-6	TGTGCCAGCAGCTTAGCAGGGTCTGGGGCCAACGTCCTGACTTTC	CASSLAGSGANVLTF
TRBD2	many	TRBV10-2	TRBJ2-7	TGCGCCACCCTCGGGGGGAGGTCCTACGAGCAGTACTTC	CATLGGRSYEQYF
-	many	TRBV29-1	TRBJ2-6	TGCAGCGCCCTAGGCTTTGCTGGGGCCAACGTCCTGACTTTC	CSALGFAGANVLTF
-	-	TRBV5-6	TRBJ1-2	TGTGCCAGCAGCTTGGGAGCATCCGACTATGGCTACACCTTC	CASSLGASDYGYTF
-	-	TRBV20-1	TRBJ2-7	TGCAGTGCTAGTCAGGATCCTTCTTCCGAGCAGTACTTC	CSASQDPSSEQYF